The 28 T cell receptor beta chains reported below all come from one sample, sequenced in a study of blood T cell repertoires in COVID-19. Only in-frame clones appear in the TCRdb table, and some are missing; sequencing was by immunoSEQ multiplex PCR. This table has about 120,000 clones, around 76% appearing once. The sequenced sample was peripheral blood. Every receptor here comes from a man aged 60 to 75 with acute or convalescent COVID-19.

This chain joins TRBV27 and TRBJ2-3, with 11 bases aligning to TRBD2. V lost 4 bases and J lost 2; bases outside the gene matches: 5. The CDR3 sequence is 16 residues long. Germline V lookup: CDR1 MNHEY, CDR2 SMNVEV (reference sequence). DNA for the CDR3: TGTGCCAGCAGTTCACGACTAGCGGGGCCCACAGATACGCAGTATTTT. Translating gives CASSSRLAGPTDTQYF.

This clone was seen more than once but under ten times. V is TRBV10-2 and J is TRBJ1-2; D is uncertain. V lost 3 bases, J lost 1 base, and 3 bases lay in between. Germline V gives CDR1 WSHSY, CDR2 SAAADI. CDR3 size: 12 residues. The CDR3 reads CASSDNNYGYTF. In DNA, the CDR3 is TGCGCCAGCAGTGACAATAACTATGGCTACACCTTC.

The chain joins TRBV7-2 to TRBJ2-4, with TRBD1 identical over 11 bases. CDR3 length: 17 amino acids. V trimming: 5 bases; J trimming: 2 bases; junction bases outside the gene matches: 8. Per the germline V gene, CDR1 is SGHTA and CDR2 is FQGNSA. The CDR3 reads CASSLGGTGGTKNIQYF. The CDR3 DNA is TGTGCCAGCAGCCTAGGTGGGACAGGGGGAACCAAAAACATTCAGTACTTC.

The DNA for the CDR3 is TGCAGCGTTGCTGGACAGGGCAACTATGGCTACACCTTC. Protein sequence: CSVAGQGNYGYTF. This sequence joins TRBV29-1 and TRBJ1-2, with 8 bases lining up with TRBD1. The length of the CDR3 is 13 residues. Looked up from germline, CDR1 is SQVTM and CDR2 is ANQGSEA. V shed 4 bases and J 2 bases; nucleotides not matched to a gene: 3.

The chain has TRBV10-3 and TRBJ1-1, with D maybe TRBD1 (5 bases). V lost 3 bases and J 4 bases, leaving 9 bases between the germline ends. Germline V gene sequence: CDR1 ENHRY, CDR2 SYGVKD. CDR3 length equals 13 residues. CDR3 DNA sequence: TGTGCCATCAGTGATGCGGGGGTCACTGAAGCTTTCTTT. It codes for CAISDAGVTEAFF.

This chain joins TRBV19 and TRBJ1-2, with a tentative D call TRBD1 (5 bases). The germline CDR1 and CDR2 sequences are LNHDA and SQIVND (reference sequence). This CDR3 has 14 amino acids. The V gene lost 3 bases and the J gene lost 4 bases, with 12 bases spanning the gap. The CDR3 sequence is CASSIGQGGYGYTF. CDR3 in DNA: TGTGCCAGTAGTATTGGGCAGGGCGGCTATGGCTACACCTTC. Based on the CDR3 plus reference TRBV19 and TRBJ1-2, the full variable domain is DGGITQSPKYLFRKEGQNVTLSCEQNLNHDAMYWYRQDPGQGLRLIYYSQIVNDFQKGDIAEGYSVSREKKESFPLTVTSAQKNPTAFYLCASSIGQGGYGYTFGSGTRLTVV.

This chain links TRBV5-1 with TRBJ1-1; 8 positions match TRBD1. Trimming at V came to 4 bases and at J to 6 bases, leaving 11 bases not matched to a gene. This CDR3 region has 15 residues. Per the germline V gene, CDR1 is SGHRS and CDR2 is YFSETQ. CDR3 loop: CASSPGGQAGPEAFF. The CDR3 bases are TGCGCCAGCAGCCCGGGGGGACAGGCGGGCCCTGAAGCTTTCTTT.

The chain carries TRBV19 and TRBJ1-4; D unclear. Germline CDR1 and CDR2: LNHDA and SQIVND (reference sequence). This CDR3 is built from 15 residues. Deletions cut 2 bases from V and 4 bases from J, with 11 bases between. The CDR3 sequence: CASSISVVYNEKLFF. DNA for the CDR3: TGTGCCAGTAGTATATCGGTGGTCTATAATGAAAAACTGTTTTTT.

The chain has TRBV19 and TRBJ1-2, with D perhaps TRBD1 (5 bases). The CDR3 is 14 amino acids. In germline, CDR1 is LNHDA, CDR2 SQIVND (reference sequence). V lost 5 bases and J lost 4, with 14 bases in between. CDR3 protein: CASSGTQGIYGYTF. Written as DNA, the CDR3 is TGTGCCAGTAGTGGAACTCAGGGTATCTATGGCTACACCTTC.

This chain joins TRBV24-1 and TRBJ2-3, with 11 bases matching TRBD2. CDR3 size: 16 residues. V gave up 5 bases and J gave up 5 bases; unmatched junction bases: 8. Germline CDR1 and CDR2: KGHDR and SFDVKD. The CDR3, as DNA: TGTGCCACCAGTGGAGTACTAGCGGGAGATAGAGATACGCAGTATTTT. This encodes CATSGVLAGDRDTQYF.

The chain recombines TRBV6-5 with TRBJ1-1; possible D gene TRBD1, 6 bases. V was trimmed by 5 bases and J by 8 bases, leaving 9 bases between them. The CDR3 is made up of 11 amino acids. Germline V gives CDR1 MNHEY, CDR2 SVGAGI. DNA for the CDR3: TGTGCCAGCAGTAACAGGGTCGAAGCTTTCTTT. Protein product: CASSNRVEAFF.

This chain links TRBV9 with TRBJ2-1; TRBD2 matches 8 bases. Germline V gene lookup returns CDR1 SGDLS and CDR2 YYNGEE. With V trimmed by 4 bases and J by 7 bases, 10 bases remained unmatched. This CDR3 spans 15 amino acids. This chain's CDR3 is CASSPSGGGFNEQFF. The CDR3 DNA follows: TGTGCCAGCAGCCCGTCCGGGGGGGGATTTAATGAGCAGTTCTTC.

This chain connects TRBV25-1 to TRBJ2-3, with D tentatively TRBD1 (6 bases). Germline V gene lookup returns CDR1 MGHDK and CDR2 SYGVNS. V was cut by 4 bases and J by 1 base, with 18 bases left in between. This CDR3 spans 17 amino acids. CDR3 protein: CASSAIKQGIGTDTQYF. The CDR3 nucleotides read TGTGCCAGCAGTGCTATTAAACAGGGAATTGGCACAGATACGCAGTATTTT.

The gene calls are TRBV19 and TRBJ1-3, with TRBD1 identical over 10 bases. CDR1 and CDR2 from the germline V gene are LNHDA and SQIVND (reference sequence). V shed 3 bases and J 0 bases; nucleotides not matched to a gene: 2. CDR3 length equals 16 residues. The CDR3 DNA reads as TGTGCCAGTAGTATTCGGACAGGGGGCTCTGGAAACACCATATATTTT. Its protein is CASSIRTGGSGNTIYF.

V is TRBV3-1 (or the pseudogene TRBV3-2) and J is TRBJ2-1, with 8 bases lining up with TRBD2. Unmatched junction bases numbered 13, after V lost 0 bases and J lost 15 bases. CDR1 and CDR2 (germline): LGHDT, YNNKEL (reference sequence). The CDR3 extends over 15 amino acids. CDR3 DNA: TGTGCCAGCAGCCAAGATCTGCGGGGGGTCCGACCCCTGTTCTTC. It is translated as CASSQDLRGVRPLFF.

This clone occurred many times. The genes are TRBV7-2 and TRBJ1-5, with 8 bases fitting TRBD1. The CDR3 totals 15 residues. V trimming: 5 bases; J trimming: 7 bases; junction bases outside the gene matches: 10. CDR1 is SGHTA and CDR2 is FQGNSA in the germline V gene. Here the CDR3 DNA reads TGTGCCAGCAGCCCCAAACAGGGGACAGGCCAGCCCCAGCATTTT. Translating it yields CASSPKQGTGQPQHF.

The V and J genes are TRBV27 and TRBJ2-2; the D is unclear. The CDR3 spans 16 residues. The V gene lost 4 bases and the J gene lost 4 bases, with 16 bases spanning the gap. The germline V gene has CDR1 MNHEY and CDR2 SMNVEV (reference sequence). The chain's CDR3 is CASSSQFTSGTGELFF. CDR3 sequence (DNA): TGTGCCAGCAGTTCCCAATTTACATCGGGCACCGGGGAGCTGTTTTTT.

This clone was seen a single time. V and J are TRBV7-8 and TRBJ1-5, with 7 nucleotides matching TRBD1. Germline CDR1 and CDR2: SGHVS and FQNEAQ. Trimming at V came to 5 bases and at J to 4 bases, leaving 8 bases not matched to a gene. This CDR3 is built from 15 residues. The CDR3 DNA sequence: TGTGCCAGCAGCAGGATTGGACAGGCGAATCAGCCCCAGCATTTT. Protein product: CASSRIGQANQPQHF.

This clone appeared a single time. This chain joins TRBV24-1 and TRBJ1-4; D is ambiguous. This CDR3 is built from 17 residues. CDR1 and CDR2 (germline): KGHDR, SFDVKD. Trimming stripped 0 bases from V and 7 bases from J, with 17 bases between. The CDR3 DNA follows: TGTGCCACCAGTGATTTGGTTTTGATGGTGGGAGGTGAAAAACTGTTTTTT. Protein sequence: CATSDLVLMVGGEKLFF.

This clone came up a few times. The rearrangement uses TRBV10-2 and TRBJ1-1, with TRBD1 matching over 7 bases. Germline V gene sequence: CDR1 WSHSY, CDR2 SAAADI. This CDR3 is 13 amino acids long. The junction had 1 base not matched to a gene; V was cut back by 3 bases and J by 3 bases. The CDR3 nucleotides are TGCGCCAGCAGTGACACAGGGGACACTGAAGCTTTCTTT. This gives the protein CASSDTGDTEAFF.

This clone came up once. The chain couples TRBV5-1 to TRBJ1-2, with 10 bases fitting TRBD1. This CDR3 spans 14 amino acids. Germline values: CDR1 SGHRS, CDR2 YFSETQ. J lost 2 bases, V lost 5 bases, and 3 bases had no gene match. This chain's CDR3 is CASSRDRGNYGYTF. Written as DNA, the CDR3 is TGCGCCAGCAGTAGGGACAGGGGAAACTATGGCTACACCTTC. Variable domain in full (rest from reference TRBV5-1 and TRBJ1-2): KAGVTQTPRYLIKTRGQQVTLSCSPISGHRSVSWYQQTPGQGLQFLFEYFSETQRNKGNFPGRFSGRQFSNSRSEMNVSTLELGDSALYLCASSRDRGNYGYTFGSGTRLTVV.

This clone was found once. The chain recombines TRBV27 with TRBJ1-3; D is uncertain. V was cut by 5 bases and J by 0 bases, with 11 bases left in between. The germline CDR1 and CDR2 sequences are MNHEY and SMNVEV (reference sequence). The CDR3 has 15 residues. CDR3 sequence reads: CASSPTITSGNTIYF. The CDR3 coding sequence is TGTGCCAGCAGTCCAACTATTACCTCTGGAAACACCATATATTTT.

Only a few counts were recorded for this clone. The V gene is TRBV24-1, the J gene TRBJ1-2, with unresolved D. The germline V gene has CDR1 KGHDR and CDR2 SFDVKD. V was shortened by 1 base and J by 7 bases, with 9 bases between the two germline ends. CDR3 length: 13 amino acids. CDR3 loop: CATSDLNEGGYTF. CDR3 nucleotide sequence: TGTGCCACCAGTGATTTAAACGAGGGTGGCTACACCTTC.

The chain is built from TRBV5-1 and TRBJ1-4, with D possibly matching TRBD1 (5 bases). Germline CDR1 SGHRS, CDR2 YFSETQ. CDR3 size: 15 residues. V lost 0 bases to trimming and J lost 7 bases, with 13 bases between them. In DNA form, the CDR3 reads TGCGCCAGCAGCTTGGCCGCTAATAGGGGTGAAAAACTGTTTTTT. It translates to CASSLAANRGEKLFF.

The CDR3 loop is CASSKGGTGTLTYAFF. For the CDR3, the DNA is TGTGCCAGCAGCAAAGGAGGGACAGGGACACTAACTTACGCTTTCTTT. V is TRBV21-1 and J is TRBJ1-1; the table assigns TRBD1, which was not confirmed against the DNA. TRBV21-1 constitutes a pseudogene. The CDR3 has 16 residues.

The rearrangement links TRBV5-1 to TRBJ2-3, with 12 nucleotides matching TRBD2. This CDR3 spans 15 amino acids. The trim removed 4 bases at V and 4 bases at J, leaving 4 bases unmatched. Per the germline V gene, CDR1 is SGHRS and CDR2 is YFSETQ. DNA for the CDR3: TGCGCCAGCAGCGGACGGACTAGCGGGGCAGATACGCAGTATTTT. Protein product: CASSGRTSGADTQYF.

J is TRBJ1-2 and V is TRBV6-1, with unresolved D. From germline, CDR1 is MNHNS and CDR2 SASEGT. Between the trimmed V and J ends, which lost 1 base and 8 bases, there was a span of 17 bases. The CDR3 is 15 amino acids. The CDR3 nucleotides are TGTGCCAGCAGTGAAGGCAACAGAATTGAGAAGGGCTACACCTTC. This gives the protein CASSEGNRIEKGYTF.

V is TRBV30 and J is TRBJ2-2; D is possibly TRBD1 (5 bases). Germline V gene lookup returns CDR1 GTSNPN and CDR2 SVGIG (reference sequence). CDR3 length equals 13 residues. Trimming removed 2 bases at V and 7 bases at J, with 11 bases between. The CDR3, as DNA: TGTGCCTGGAGTCTAGGTACAGGCGGGGAGCTGTTTTTT. Translating gives CAWSLGTGGELFF.